The T cell receptor beta chain described here comes from a study of human T cells and chemical hapten exposure. At least ten counts were recorded for this clonotype. The CDR3 covers 14 residues. CDR1 and CDR2 (germline): MDHEN, SYDVKM. V lost 11 bases and J lost 7, with 21 bases in between. Time point of the sample: healthy volunteer bleed at 2 weeks. Whole blood, unfractionated, served as the material for total RNA extraction. A single record per CDR3 protein comes from TCRdb applying MiXCR to the RACE reads. This table holds more than 70,000 distinct CDR3 sequences, approximately 10% found once. The V and J genes are TRBV28 and TRBJ1-5; D uncertain. The specimen was whole blood. This TCR was sampled from a female donor in good health. Some clones in this sample may be carry-over from other donors' samples. CDR3 protein: CASRSQVGRQPQHF. For the CDR3, the DNA is TGTGCCTCAAGGAGTCAGGTCGGTAGACAGCCCCAGCATTTT. The full variable domain, with the rest looked up from reference TRBV28 and TRBJ1-5, is DVKVTQSSRYLVKRTGEKVFLECVQDMDHENMFWYRQDPGLGLRLIYFSYDVKMKEKGDIPEGYSVSREKKERFSLILESASTNQTSMYLCASRSQVGRQPQHFGDGTRLSIL.